This is a list of T cell receptor beta chains from one sample in a study of cytomegalovirus exposure and HLA in healthy donors. The method was immunoSEQ multiplex PCR; TCRdb's version includes in-frame clones alone and lacks a portion of them. The sample holds hundreds of thousands of clones, over 75% seen once. The specimen sequenced was PBMCs. Receptor source: a male donor in good health and CMV-seronegative. Both conserved end residues are part of each CDR3. Each record gives: clone size, D gene, J gene, V gene, CDR3 DNA, CDR3 protein. The D gene is left open where the match is weak. Rows give clone size only sometimes, using once, few, many, or a class for an expanded clone.

. | TRBD1 | TRBJ2-3 | TRBV5-1 | TGCGCCAGCAGCCAATCTACAGGGGGAGGTGCAGATACGCAGTATTTT | CASSQSTGGGADTQYF
. | TRBD1 | TRBJ2-2 | TRBV10-3 | TGTGCCATCAGGGAGGGGGGGACAGGGGTAAACACCGGGGAGCTGTTTTTT | CAIREGGTGVNTGELFF
. | . | TRBJ2-5 | TRBV4-3 | TGCGCCAGCAGCCAAGCTCGAGGGGGGGAAGAGACCCAGTACTTC | CASSQARGGEETQYF
. | TRBD1 | TRBJ1-4 | TRBV27 | TGTGCCAGCAGTTCACCCAGCCACAGGGGTGAAAAACTGTTTTTT | CASSSPSHRGEKLFF
. | TRBD2 | TRBJ2-1 | TRBV6-5 | TGTGCCAGCACCCCCCCGGGAGGCTCCTACAATGAGCAGTTCTTC | CASTPPGGSYNEQFF
. | . | TRBJ2-1 | TRBV7-9 | TGTGCCAGCAGCTTAGGCCCCCCCGAGAAGTTCTTC | CASSLGPPEKFF
. | . | TRBJ1-1 | TRBV9 | TGTGCCAGCAGTCCCGACCGGCGGGGACGTGGCATGAACACTGAAGCTTTCTTT | CASSPDRRGRGMNTEAFF
. | . | TRBJ1-1 | TRBV4-3 | TGCGCCAGCAGCCAAGATCTAGACTCCACAGGGAACACTGAAGCTTTCTTT | CASSQDLDSTGNTEAFF
. | TRBD1 | TRBJ2-1 | TRBV30 | TGTGCCTGGAGTGGTCCGGACAGGGGCTACAATGAGCAGTTCTTC | CAWSGPDRGYNEQFF
. | TRBD2 | TRBJ2-7 | TRBV19 | TGTGCCAGTACCCCTGGGGGGGTCTACGAGCAGTACTTC | CASTPGGVYEQYF
few | TRBD1 | TRBJ1-5 | TRBV9 | TGTGCCAGCAGCCCCGGCAGGGGGGGCAATCAGCCCCAGCATTTT | CASSPGRGGNQPQHF
. | TRBD1 | TRBJ2-2 | TRBV6-5 | TGTGCCAGCAGTTACTCGCGAGGGGGCTCTAACGGGGAGCTGTTTTTT | CASSYSRGGSNGELFF
. | . | TRBJ1-2 | TRBV5-1 | TGCGCCAGCGCTGACGCGGGGCGCGGTGGCTACACCTTC | CASADAGRGGYTF
. | . | TRBJ2-3 | TRBV13 | TGTGCCAGCAGCTTAGACAGGACAGATACGCAGTATTTT | CASSLDRTDTQYF
. | . | TRBJ2-2 | TRBV7-3 | TGTGCCAGCAGCTTAATTCAGGGGAGCACCGGGGAGCTGTTTTTT | CASSLIQGSTGELFF
. | TRBD1 | TRBJ1-1 | TRBV30 | TGTGCCTGGACCCGGGACAGGCCGAACACTGAAGCTTTCTTT | CAWTRDRPNTEAFF
. | . | TRBJ1-1 | TRBV27 | TGTGCCAGCAGTATGGAGGGTTATATCACTGAAGCTTTCTTT | CASSMEGYITEAFF
. | TRBD1 | TRBJ2-5 | TRBV5-1 | TGCGCCAGCAGCTTGGGAATGGGACAGGGGGCCAGCATTGAGTACTTC | CASSLGMGQGASIEYF
. | TRBD1 | TRBJ1-5 | TRBV5-1 | TGCGCCAGCAGCTTGGACGGACAGGGGCATCAGCCCCAGCATTTT | CASSLDGQGHQPQHF
few | . | TRBJ2-7 | TRBV5-1 | TGCGCCAGCAGCCTATCCGGGACACAAAGGGGGTCCTACGAGCAGTACTTC | CASSLSGTQRGSYEQYF
. | . | TRBJ2-1 | TRBV29-1 | TGCAGCGTTGAACCCGAGCTTAGCTCCTACAATGAGCAGTTCTTC | CSVEPELSSYNEQFF
few | . | TRBJ2-7 | TRBV15 | TGTGCCACCAGCAGAGCGGACAGAGCCGCCTACGAGCAGTACTTC | CATSRADRAAYEQYF
. | . | TRBJ2-7 | TRBV11-3 | TGTGCCAGCAGCAAGTCAGGGGGGTTCTACGAGCAGTACTTC | CASSKSGGFYEQYF
. | TRBD1 | TRBJ2-4 | TRBV28 | TGTGCCAGCAGTTTAGGTGACAGGGTGCTAGCCAAAAACATTCAGTACTTC | CASSLGDRVLAKNIQYF
. | . | TRBJ2-3 | TRBV4-3 | TGCGCCAGCAGCCAAGGAGCTAGCGTGGGCACAGATACGCAGTATTTT | CASSQGASVGTDTQYF
. | . | TRBJ2-7 | TRBV4-3 | TGCGCCAGCAGCCGCGACACCCTCTACGAGCAGTACTTC | CASSRDTLYEQYF
. | TRBD1 | TRBJ2-7 | TRBV9 | TGTGCCAGCAGCGTCGGACAGGGGGCCCCCTACGAGCAGTACTTC | CASSVGQGAPYEQYF
. | TRBD1 | TRBJ2-5 | TRBV6-8 | TGTGCCAGCAGTGCCCGACAGGGGGGGACCCAGTACTTC | CASSARQGGTQYF
. | . | TRBJ2-2 | TRBV2 | TGTGCCAGTGACGGGCGGGAGAACACCGGGGAGCTGTTTTTT | CASDGRENTGELFF
. | TRBD2 | TRBJ2-1 | TRBV7-3 | TGTGCCAGCAGCTCATCCCGATCTAGCGGGAGAAGCAATGAGCAGTTCTTC | CASSSSRSSGRSNEQFF
. | . | TRBJ1-1 | TRBV7-8 | TGTGCCAGCAGCCTAGACGAGATGAACACTGAAGCTTTCTTT | CASSLDEMNTEAFF
. | . | TRBJ2-5 | TRBV28 | TGTGCCAGCAGCTACGCGGGGGCCGGAGAGACCCAGTACTTC | CASSYAGAGETQYF
. | . | TRBJ2-1 | TRBV28 | TGTGCCAGCAGTCTTACAGGGATTTCCTACAATGAGCAGTTCTTC | CASSLTGISYNEQFF
. | . | TRBJ2-2 | TRBV2 | TGTGCCGGTCTAGGGGTCCTAAGGACGGGTTCCGGGGAGCTGTTTTTT | CAGLGVLRTGSGELFF
. | TRBD2 | TRBJ2-5 | TRBV5-3 | TGTGCCAGAAGCTTAGGATTGACTAGCGGGTACGACCCGTACCAAGAGACCCAGTACTTC | CARSLGLTSGYDPYQETQYF
once | . | TRBJ1-3 | TRBV11-2 | TGTGCCAGCAGGAAGGGGTCTGGAAACACCATATATTTT | CASRKGSGNTIYF
once | . | TRBJ2-1 | TRBV5-1 | TGCGCCAGCAGCTTGGGCACGAGCTCCTACAATGAGCAGTTCTTC | CASSLGTSSYNEQFF
. | . | TRBJ2-3 | TRBV4-2 | TGTGCCAGCAGCCAAGCGTCTTCCCTTTTAGCAGATACGCAGTATTTT | CASSQASSLLADTQYF
once | . | TRBJ1-2 | TRBV7-8 | TGTGCCAGCAGCTTCGTCGGGGTGGGCTATGGCTACACCTTC | CASSFVGVGYGYTF
few | TRBD2 | TRBJ2-1 | TRBV27 | TGTGCCAGCAGCCGAGGGGCGGGGGGGCACAATGAGCAGTTCTTC | CASSRGAGGHNEQFF
. | . | TRBJ1-5 | TRBV7-9 | TGTGCCAGCAGCTTAGGGTCACAGGCGAGTAGCAATCAGCCCCAGCATTTT | CASSLGSQASSNQPQHF
. | TRBD2 | TRBJ2-5 | TRBV27 | TGTGCCAGCAGTTTGGGACCGACTAGCGGGTTCCAAGAGACCCAGTACTTC | CASSLGPTSGFQETQYF
. | . | TRBJ2-2 | TRBV5-4 | TGTGCCAGCAGGCCGGGACACCAAGCGAACACCGGGGAGCTGTTTTTT | CASRPGHQANTGELFF